One sample yielded the 9 T cell receptor beta chains listed below, sequenced in a study of cytomegalovirus exposure and HLA in healthy donors. Primers: 60 Vbeta forward and 13 Jbeta reverse. Profiled with immunoSEQ multiplex PCR; TCRdb holds only in-frame clones, not every one. Of tens of thousands of clones listed, roughly 84% are singletons. The sequencing input was PBMCs. The receptors shown here come from a woman between 18 and 29 years old in good health and CMV-seronegative.

V is TRBV2 and J is TRBJ2-5; TRBD2 matches 11 bases. This CDR3 spans 14 amino acids. V gave up 8 bases and J gave up 3 bases; unmatched junction bases: 5. In germline, CDR1 is SNHLY, CDR2 FYNNEI. This CDR3 reads CASRGLAVKETQYF. CDR3 coding DNA: TGTGCCAGCCGGGGACTAGCGGTTAAAGAGACCCAGTACTTC.

The rearrangement links TRBV19 to TRBJ2-7, with D maybe TRBD1 (6 bases). The CDR3 covers 15 residues. The ends were cut back, 2 bases at V and 2 bases at J, with 13 bases in the middle. Germline values: CDR1 LNHDA, CDR2 SQIVND (reference sequence). Here the CDR3 DNA reads TGTGCCAGTAGTATATCTGTAGGGGGTGCCTACGAGCAGTACTTC. It yields the protein CASSISVGGAYEQYF.

This chain joins TRBV9 and TRBJ2-1; 9 nucleotides line up with TRBD1. Per the germline V gene, CDR1 is SGDLS and CDR2 is YYNGEE. The CDR3 runs 15 residues. V shed 0 bases, J shed 2 bases, and the junction held 0 bases outside the gene matches. The CDR3 DNA follows: TGTGCCAGCAGCGTAGGGGACAGGGCCTACAATGAGCAGTTCTTC. Translated, it gives CASSVGDRAYNEQFF.

In this sample, this clone turned up a few times. The chain recombines TRBV28 with TRBJ1-5, with 8 bases fitting TRBD1. This CDR3 has 16 amino acids. The J segment lost 3 bases and the V segment lost 5 bases, leaving 9 bases of the junction unmatched. The V gene's germline CDR1 is MDHEN and CDR2 SYDVKM. The CDR3 DNA is TGTGCCAGCAGTGGACAGGGATGGTATCCCAATCAGCCCCAGCATTTT. Its protein is CASSGQGWYPNQPQHF.

The chain joins TRBV5-4 to TRBJ2-2; D perhaps matches TRBD1 (6 bases). This CDR3 contains 14 residues. The germline CDR1 and CDR2 sequences are SGHNT and YYREEE (reference sequence). The V end was cut by 5 bases, the J end by 11 bases, with 19 bases between. CDR3 DNA sequence: TGTGCCAGCAGACCCCCAGGGGCGGTCTCCGAGCTGTTTTTT. Its translation: CASRPPGAVSELFF. Full variable domain (remainder filled in from reference TRBV5-4 and TRBJ2-2): ETGVTQSPTHLIKTRGQQVTLRCSSQSGHNTVSWYQQALGQGPQFIFQYYREEENGRGNFPPRFSGLQFPNYSSELNVNALELDDSALYLCASRPPGAVSELFFGEGSRLTVL.

For the CDR3, the DNA is TGTGCCAGCAGCCAACCGGGACAGGGGAAGAATGAGCAGTTCTTC. Protein: CASSQPGQGKNEQFF. The J gene is TRBJ2-1, the V gene TRBV14; 10 bases are shared with TRBD1. The CDR3 has 15 residues. Germline V gene sequence: CDR1 SGHDN, CDR2 FVKESK. V shed 2 bases, J shed 7 bases, and the junction held 5 bases outside the gene matches.

V is TRBV6-4 and J is TRBJ1-3, with D hard to call. CDR1 and CDR2 from the germline V gene are MRHNA and SNTAGT. The length of the CDR3 is 15 residues. V dropped 1 base and J dropped 0 bases, with 7 bases sitting between them. The CDR3 coding sequence is TGTGCCAGCAGTGACTGGGCCCGCTCTGGAAACACCATATATTTT. Its translation: CASSDWARSGNTIYF.

This clone showed up just once. The rearrangement uses TRBV6-1 and TRBJ1-1; maybe TRBD1 (6 bases). Trimming shortened V by 1 base and J by 7 bases, and 19 bases separated the two germline ends. This CDR3 is built from 16 residues. Per the germline V gene, CDR1 is MNHNS and CDR2 is SASEGT. DNA for the CDR3: TGTGCCAGCAGTGAAGTGGGAGGTGGGGGGGCTAGTGAAGCTTTCTTT. Amino acid sequence: CASSEVGGGGASEAFF.

The J gene is TRBJ2-1, the V gene TRBV5-4, with D possibly being TRBD2 (6 bases). This CDR3 comprises 13 residues. Per germline, CDR1 SGHNT and CDR2 YYREEE (reference sequence). V was pared by 4 bases and J by 9 bases, with 14 bases between. This CDR3 is CASSPGAETEQFF. As DNA, the CDR3 is TGTGCCAGCAGCCCGGGAGCAGAGACTGAGCAGTTCTTC. The whole variable domain, filled in from reference TRBV5-4 and TRBJ2-1, reads ETGVTQSPTHLIKTRGQQVTLRCSSQSGHNTVSWYQQALGQGPQFIFQYYREEENGRGNFPPRFSGLQFPNYSSELNVNALELDDSALYLCASSPGAETEQFFGPGTRLTVL.